What follows describes a single T cell receptor beta chain. These data are taken from a study of blood T cell repertoires in COVID-19. Germline CDR1 MNHEY, CDR2 SVGAGI. CDR3 length: 14 amino acids. The V gene end was trimmed by 10 bases and the J gene end by 3 bases; junction bases not matched to a gene: 7. Clones were read by immunoSEQ multiplex PCR, and TCRdb kept only the in-frame ones, dropping some. The sample shows 350,000 or so clones, more than 70% of them seen only once. The sequencing input was peripheral blood. The chain combines TRBV6-5 with TRBJ2-2, with 8 positions matching TRBD1. The TCR was taken from a man under 40 with active or convalescent COVID-19. The DNA of the CDR3 is TGTGCCACCTCGGACAGGGCGGACACCGGGGAGCTGTTTTTT. Amino acid sequence: CATSDRADTGELFF.